This TCR beta chain was found in a study of blood T cell repertoires in COVID-19. Study in general: Acute and convalescent COVID-19 specimens originated in the United States, Italy and Spain.

After removal of 5 bases from V and 5 bases from J, the junction contained 11 bases not matched to a gene. CDR3 length: 17 amino acids. CDR1 and CDR2 (germline): SGHTA, FQGNSA. Participants were aged roughly 18 to 90 years, lived in 20 to 30 US areas, and enrolled virtually. Produced via immunoSEQ multiplex PCR; TCRdb's table is partial and in-frame only. The repertoire holds more than 350,000 clones, with approximately 90% as singletons. The chain links TRBV7-2 to TRBJ1-4; 10 bases are a match to TRBD1. The specimen was PBMCs or T cells enriched from blood (not recorded which). The sequence was collected from a woman between 18 and 29 years old who had been exposed to COVID-19. CDR3: CASSPPGQGTPNEKLFF. The DNA of the CDR3 is TGTGCCAGCAGCCCTCCGGGACAGGGGACACCAAATGAAAAACTGTTTTTT.